What follows are 9 T cell receptor beta chains derived from one specimen sequenced in a study of blood T cell repertoires in COVID-19. Produced via immunoSEQ multiplex PCR; TCRdb's table is partial and in-frame only. The data contain fewer than 250,000 clones, roughly nine tenths of them singletons. Sequencing used peripheral blood. The receptors were gathered from a man between 70 and 80 years old with acute or convalescent COVID-19.

This chain connects TRBV19 to TRBJ1-1; D remains unclear. The CDR3 length is 14 residues. Trimming left V 4 bases short and J 1 base short, with 10 bases between. From germline, CDR1 is LNHDA and CDR2 SQIVND (reference sequence). The CDR3 protein is CASSKYGKNTEAFF. The CDR3 DNA reads TGTGCCAGTAGTAAGTACGGGAAGAACACTGAAGCTTTCTTT.

The V and J genes are TRBV15 and TRBJ2-7, with 8 positions matching TRBD2. Germline lookup yields CDR1 LNHNV and CDR2 YYDKDF (reference sequence). Losses at the gene ends were 8 bases for V and 1 base for J; bases not matched to a gene: 7. This CDR3 spans 14 amino acids. The CDR3 region has the DNA TGTGCCACCCGCGCTAGCGGGTTTTCCTACGAGCAGTACTTC. Its translation is CATRASGFSYEQYF.

This clone has ten or more counts. This chain links TRBV3-1 (or the pseudogene TRBV3-2) with TRBJ2-2; 7 bases are shared with TRBD2. The CDR3 totals 17 residues. The germline V gene encodes CDR1 LGHDT and CDR2 YNNKEL (reference sequence). Trimming at V came to 0 bases and at J to 7 bases, leaving 11 bases not matched to a gene. CDR3 sequence: CASSQDPSGNFGGELFF. CDR3 nucleotides: TGTGCCAGCAGCCAAGATCCAAGCGGGAATTTTGGCGGGGAGCTGTTTTTT.

A remark on this clone: Other nucleotide sequences from this sample produce the same CDR3. The V and J genes are TRBV7-2 and TRBJ1-1, with no clear D. CDR3 length: 13 amino acids. Germline V gene data show CDR1 as SGHTA and CDR2 as FQGNSA. V was trimmed by 4 bases and J by 0 bases, leaving 6 bases between them. The CDR3, as DNA: TGTGCCAGCAGCTCTAGCATGAACACTGAAGCTTTCTTT. Residues: CASSSSMNTEAFF.

This chain links TRBV2 with TRBJ1-1; TRBD1 matches 7 bases. Germline V gives CDR1 SNHLY, CDR2 FYNNEI. With 5 bases clipped from V and 5 bases from J, the junction kept 14 bases outside the gene matches. There are 16 residues in the CDR3. The CDR3 loop is CASSKDRVGFGTEAFF. The CDR3 nucleotides read TGTGCCAGCAGTAAAGACAGGGTCGGATTCGGAACTGAAGCTTTCTTT.

Notes on this clone: The sample contains more than one DNA sequence encoding this CDR3. This sequence joins TRBV5-1 and TRBJ1-1; TRBD1 aligns across 8 bases. The V gene end was trimmed by 3 bases and the J gene end by 1 base; junction bases not matched to a gene: 2. Germline lookup yields CDR1 SGHRS and CDR2 YFSETQ. The CDR3 length is 14 residues. CDR3 residues: CASSSGTGNTEAFF. CDR3 DNA: TGCGCCAGCAGCTCTGGGACAGGGAACACTGAAGCTTTCTTT.

This clone appeared a few times. The rearrangement joins TRBV6-2 or TRBV6-3 to TRBJ1-2; no clear D. V was cut by 4 bases and J by 7 bases, with 13 bases left in between. CDR3 length: 13 residues. Germline V gene lookup returns CDR1 MNHEY and CDR2 SVGEGT. The DNA of the CDR3 is TGTGCCAGCAGTTTCCCGGTGTCAGGTGGCTACACCTTC. It translates to CASSFPVSGGYTF.

In DNA form, the CDR3 reads TGTGCCAGCAGCCGGGGACAGGGACAAGAGACCCAGTACTTC. It translates to CASSRGQGQETQYF. The gene calls are TRBV5-6 and TRBJ2-5; 9 bases are shared with TRBD1. Germline V lookup: CDR1 SGHDT, CDR2 YYEEEE. V lost 4 bases, J lost 2 bases, and 3 bases stayed unmatched. This CDR3 is built from 14 residues.

In this sample, this clone turned up once. The chain employs TRBV20-1 and TRBJ2-7, with 7 nucleotides matching TRBD1. The CDR3 runs 11 residues. CDR1 is DFQATT and CDR2 is SNEGSKA in the germline V gene (reference sequence). Losses at the gene ends were 7 bases for V and 5 bases for J; bases not matched to a gene: 5. This CDR3 reads CSGETGHEQYF. The DNA for the CDR3 is TGCAGTGGGGAGACAGGGCACGAGCAGTACTTC.